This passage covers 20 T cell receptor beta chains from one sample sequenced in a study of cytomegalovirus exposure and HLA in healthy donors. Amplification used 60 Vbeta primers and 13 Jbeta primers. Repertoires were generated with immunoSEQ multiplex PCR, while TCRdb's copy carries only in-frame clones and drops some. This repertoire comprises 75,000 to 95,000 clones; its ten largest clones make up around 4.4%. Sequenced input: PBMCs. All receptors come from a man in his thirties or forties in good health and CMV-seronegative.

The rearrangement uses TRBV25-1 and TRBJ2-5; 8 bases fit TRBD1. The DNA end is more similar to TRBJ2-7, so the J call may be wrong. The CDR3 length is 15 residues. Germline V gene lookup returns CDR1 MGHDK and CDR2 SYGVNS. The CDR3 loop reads CASSDPQGAHYEQYF. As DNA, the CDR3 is TGTGCCAGCAGTGACCCTCAGGGGGCGCACTACGAGCAGTACTTC.

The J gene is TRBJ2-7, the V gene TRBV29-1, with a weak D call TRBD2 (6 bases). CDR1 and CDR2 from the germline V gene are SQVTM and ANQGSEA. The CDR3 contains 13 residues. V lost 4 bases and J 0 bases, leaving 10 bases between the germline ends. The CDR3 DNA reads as TGCAGCGTTGGGGGGGATTACTCCTACGAGCAGTACTTC. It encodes CSVGGDYSYEQYF.

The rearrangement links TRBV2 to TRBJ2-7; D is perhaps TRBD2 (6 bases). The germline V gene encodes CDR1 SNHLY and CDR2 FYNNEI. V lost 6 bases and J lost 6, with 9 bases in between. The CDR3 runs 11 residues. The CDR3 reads CASSEGGEQYF. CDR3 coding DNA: TGTGCCAGCAGCGAGGGAGGCGAGCAGTACTTC.

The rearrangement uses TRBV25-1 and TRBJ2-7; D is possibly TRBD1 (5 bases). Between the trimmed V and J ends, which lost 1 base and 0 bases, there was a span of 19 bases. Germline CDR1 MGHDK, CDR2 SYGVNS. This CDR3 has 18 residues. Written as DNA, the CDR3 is TGTGCCAGCAGTGAATTACCCACCGACAGAATCAGCTCCTACGAGCAGTACTTC. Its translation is CASSELPTDRISSYEQYF.

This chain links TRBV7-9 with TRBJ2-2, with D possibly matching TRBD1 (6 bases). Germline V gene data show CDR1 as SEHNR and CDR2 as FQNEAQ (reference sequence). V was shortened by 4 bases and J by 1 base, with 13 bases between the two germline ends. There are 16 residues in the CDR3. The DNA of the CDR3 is TGTGCCAGCAGCTCGTACTGGGGACAGAACACCGGGGAGCTGTTTTTT. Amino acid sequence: CASSSYWGQNTGELFF.

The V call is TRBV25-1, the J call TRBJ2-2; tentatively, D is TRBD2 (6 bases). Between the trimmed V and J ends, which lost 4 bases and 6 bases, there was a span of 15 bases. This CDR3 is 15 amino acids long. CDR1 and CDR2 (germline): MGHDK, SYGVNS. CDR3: CASSVSPTGAGELFF. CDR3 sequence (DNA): TGTGCCAGCAGTGTCTCACCAACGGGGGCCGGGGAGCTGTTTTTT.

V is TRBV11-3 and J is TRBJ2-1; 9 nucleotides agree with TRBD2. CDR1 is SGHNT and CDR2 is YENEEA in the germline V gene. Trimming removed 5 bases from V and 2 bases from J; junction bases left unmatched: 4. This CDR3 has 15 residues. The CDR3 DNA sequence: TGTGCCAGCAGCGCCGTAGCGGGAGCCTACAATGAGCAGTTCTTC. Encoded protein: CASSAVAGAYNEQFF.

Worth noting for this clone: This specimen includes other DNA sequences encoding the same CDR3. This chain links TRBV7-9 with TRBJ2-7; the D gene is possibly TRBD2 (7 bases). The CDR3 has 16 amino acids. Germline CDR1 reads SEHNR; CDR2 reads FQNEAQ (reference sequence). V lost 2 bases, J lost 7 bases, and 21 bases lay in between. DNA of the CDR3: TGTGCCAGCAGCTTAAGGGGGGGCAGGGTCGTCGGTGAGCAGTACTTC. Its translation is CASSLRGGRVVGEQYF.

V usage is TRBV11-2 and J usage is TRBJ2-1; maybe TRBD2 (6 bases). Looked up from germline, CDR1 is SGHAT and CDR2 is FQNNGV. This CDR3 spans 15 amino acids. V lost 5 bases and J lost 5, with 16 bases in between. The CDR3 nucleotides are TGTGCCAGCAGCGCCTCGGAGGGCGAACACAATGAGCAGTTCTTC. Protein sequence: CASSASEGEHNEQFF.

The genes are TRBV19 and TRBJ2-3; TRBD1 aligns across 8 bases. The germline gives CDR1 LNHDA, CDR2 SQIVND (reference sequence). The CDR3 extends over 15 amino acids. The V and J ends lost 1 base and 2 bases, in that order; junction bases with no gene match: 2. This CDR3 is CASSIGDRFTDTQYF. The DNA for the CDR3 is TGTGCCAGTAGTATAGGGGACAGGTTCACAGATACGCAGTATTTT.

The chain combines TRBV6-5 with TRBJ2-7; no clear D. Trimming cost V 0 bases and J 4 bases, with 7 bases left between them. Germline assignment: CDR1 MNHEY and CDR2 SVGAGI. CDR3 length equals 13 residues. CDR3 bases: TGTGCCAGCAGTTACTCCCGAGTATACGAGCAGTACTTC. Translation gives CASSYSRVYEQYF.

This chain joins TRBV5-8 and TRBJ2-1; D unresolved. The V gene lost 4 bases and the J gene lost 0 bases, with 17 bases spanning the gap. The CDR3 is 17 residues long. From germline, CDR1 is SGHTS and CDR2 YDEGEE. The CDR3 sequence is CASSQKQHPVSYNEQFF. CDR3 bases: TGTGCCAGCAGCCAAAAACAGCACCCAGTCTCCTACAATGAGCAGTTCTTC. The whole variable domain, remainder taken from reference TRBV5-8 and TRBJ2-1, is EAGVTQSPTHLIKTRGQQATLRCSPISGHTSVYWYQQALGLGLQFLLWYDEGEERNRGNFPPRFSGRQFPNYSSELNVNALELEDSALYLCASSQKQHPVSYNEQFFGPGTRLTVL.

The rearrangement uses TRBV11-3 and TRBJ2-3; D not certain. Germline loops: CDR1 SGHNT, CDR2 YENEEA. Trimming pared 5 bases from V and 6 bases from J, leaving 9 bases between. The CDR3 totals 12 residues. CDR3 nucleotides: TGTGCCAGCAGCCCCCCCGGGGATACGCAGTATTTT. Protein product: CASSPPGDTQYF.

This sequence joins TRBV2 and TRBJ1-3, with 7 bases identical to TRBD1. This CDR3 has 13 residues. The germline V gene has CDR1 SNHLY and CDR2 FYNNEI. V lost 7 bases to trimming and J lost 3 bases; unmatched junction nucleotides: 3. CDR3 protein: CASTWDSGNTIYF. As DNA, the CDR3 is TGTGCCAGCACCTGGGACAGTGGAAACACCATATATTTT.

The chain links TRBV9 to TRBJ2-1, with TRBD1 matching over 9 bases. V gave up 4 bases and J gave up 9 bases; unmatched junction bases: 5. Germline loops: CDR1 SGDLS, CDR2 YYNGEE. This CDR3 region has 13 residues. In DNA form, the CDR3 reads TGTGCCAGCAGCACAGGACAGGGGTTTGAGCAGTTCTTC. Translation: CASSTGQGFEQFF.

In nucleotides, the CDR3 is TGTGCCAGCAGTGAGTCGCGGTGGCAAGAGACCCAGTACTTC. It encodes CASSESRWQETQYF. The V gene is TRBV6-1, the J gene TRBJ2-5; D unresolved. The germline V and J ends were trimmed by 3 bases and 2 bases, with 10 bases remaining between them. Germline V gene sequence: CDR1 MNHNS, CDR2 SASEGT. The CDR3 is 14 residues long.

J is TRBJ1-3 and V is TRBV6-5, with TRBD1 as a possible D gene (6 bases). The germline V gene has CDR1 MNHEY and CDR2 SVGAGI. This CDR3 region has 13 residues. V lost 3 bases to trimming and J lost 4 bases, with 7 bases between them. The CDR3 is CASSYGTGNTIYF. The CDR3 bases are TGTGCCAGCAGTTATGGGACAGGAAACACCATATATTTT.

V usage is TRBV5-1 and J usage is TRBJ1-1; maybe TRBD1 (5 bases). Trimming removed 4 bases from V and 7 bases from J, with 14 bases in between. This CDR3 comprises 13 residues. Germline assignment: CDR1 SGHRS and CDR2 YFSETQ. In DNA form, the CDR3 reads TGCGCCAGCAGCCCCCAGGGAACCGGTGAAGCTTTCTTT. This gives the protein CASSPQGTGEAFF.

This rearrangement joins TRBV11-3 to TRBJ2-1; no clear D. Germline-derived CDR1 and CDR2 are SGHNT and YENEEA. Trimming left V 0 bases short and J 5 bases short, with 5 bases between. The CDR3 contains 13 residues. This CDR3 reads CASSLDLNNEQFF. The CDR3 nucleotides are TGTGCCAGCAGCTTAGATTTAAACAATGAGCAGTTCTTC.

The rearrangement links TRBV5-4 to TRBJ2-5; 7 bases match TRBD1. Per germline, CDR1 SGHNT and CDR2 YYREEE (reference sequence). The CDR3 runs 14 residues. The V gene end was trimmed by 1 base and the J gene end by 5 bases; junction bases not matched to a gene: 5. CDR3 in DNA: TGTGCCAGCAGCTTGAAGGGGGCAGAGGAGACCCAGTACTTC. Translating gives CASSLKGAEETQYF. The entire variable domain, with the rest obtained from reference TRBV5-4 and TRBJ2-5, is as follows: ETGVTQSPTHLIKTRGQQVTLRCSSQSGHNTVSWYQQALGQGPQFIFQYYREEENGRGNFPPRFSGLQFPNYSSELNVNALELDDSALYLCASSLKGAEETQYFGPGTRLLVL.